These T cell receptor beta chains were read from a single sample in a study of blood T cell repertoires in COVID-19. Measured with immunoSEQ multiplex PCR; TCRdb has only the in-frame clones, and not every one. Here the sample spans 160,000 or so clones, roughly nine tenths being singletons. Sequencing input: PBMCs or T cells enriched from blood (not recorded which). These receptors were obtained from a human donor with acute COVID-19. The donor label of this sample is uncertain. CDR3s include the opening cysteine and the closing phenylalanine or tryptophan. Fields, in order: V gene, J gene, clone size, D gene, CDR3 DNA, CDR3 protein. The D gene is left open where the match is weak. Clone sizes are given selectively: once, few, many, or a class where the clone is expanded.

V gene: TRBV4-1
J gene: TRBJ1-2
clone size: once
D gene: -
CDR3 DNA: TGCGCCAGCAGCCAAGAAAGAGGAGGTAACTATGGCTACACCTTC
CDR3 protein: CASSQERGGNYGYTF

V gene: TRBV18
J gene: TRBJ2-7
clone size: few
D gene: TRBD1
CDR3 DNA: TGTGCCAGCTCATCCGGGACAGGGCTCTACGAGCAGTACTTC
CDR3 protein: CASSSGTGLYEQYF

V gene: TRBV19
J gene: TRBJ2-1
clone size: few
D gene: -
CDR3 DNA: TGTGCCAGTAGCGTCGACAGGTCCTCCTACAATGAGCAGTTCTTC
CDR3 protein: CASSVDRSSYNEQFF

V gene: TRBV2
J gene: TRBJ2-7
clone size: few
D gene: TRBD1
CDR3 DNA: TGTGCCAGCAGTGGGACAGGGATTCCCTACGAGCAGTACTTC
CDR3 protein: CASSGTGIPYEQYF

V gene: TRBV19
J gene: TRBJ2-1
clone size: -
D gene: -
CDR3 DNA: TGTGCCAGCATAGGGGGGGCAAAGCAGTTCTTC
CDR3 protein: CASIGGAKQFF

V gene: TRBV29-1
J gene: TRBJ2-1
clone size: -
D gene: -
CDR3 DNA: TGCAGCGTTGAAGGAGGATGGCGGGGGCGCGTTGGCTCCTACAATGAGCAGTTCTTC
CDR3 protein: CSVEGGWRGRVGSYNEQFF

V gene: TRBV3-1/TRBV3-2
J gene: TRBJ2-3
clone size: -
D gene: TRBD1
CDR3 DNA: TGTGCCAGCAGCCCGGAAGGGACAGGGGGCTGGGATACGCAGTATTTT
CDR3 protein: CASSPEGTGGWDTQYF

V gene: TRBV11-2
J gene: TRBJ1-4
clone size: -
D gene: -
CDR3 DNA: TGTGCCAGCAGCTTAGGGTTCGCCCGGGAAAAACTGTTTTTT
CDR3 protein: CASSLGFAREKLFF

V gene: TRBV28
J gene: TRBJ1-2
clone size: -
D gene: TRBD1
CDR3 DNA: TGTGCCAGCAGCGGGGGGGGACAGTCCAGAGACTATGGCTACACCTTC
CDR3 protein: CASSGGGQSRDYGYTF

V gene: TRBV25-1
J gene: TRBJ2-5
clone size: -
D gene: TRBD2
CDR3 DNA: TGTGCCAGCAGTGATAATCCGGGACTAGCGGATCACCAAGAGACCCAGTACTTC
CDR3 protein: CASSDNPGLADHQETQYF

V gene: TRBV19
J gene: TRBJ1-1
clone size: -
D gene: -
CDR3 DNA: TGTGCCAGTAGTATAGTTGAGGGATTGGGCACTGAAGCTTTCTTT
CDR3 protein: CASSIVEGLGTEAFF

V gene: TRBV7-2
J gene: TRBJ2-1
clone size: few
D gene: TRBD2
CDR3 DNA: TGTGCCAGCAGCTTAGGCCCCCAATTGGGGGGGGAGCAGTTCTTC
CDR3 protein: CASSLGPQLGGEQFF

V gene: TRBV14
J gene: TRBJ2-7
clone size: once
D gene: -
CDR3 DNA: TGTGCCAGCAGTTTATCCGTGACAGGTGAAACTACCTACGAGCAGTACTTC
CDR3 protein: CASSLSVTGETTYEQYF

V gene: TRBV5-5
J gene: TRBJ2-2
clone size: once
D gene: -
CDR3 DNA: TGTGCCAGCAACCTGGGGGCGGAGACGAACACCGGGGAGCTGTTTTTT
CDR3 protein: CASNLGAETNTGELFF

V gene: TRBV6-5
J gene: TRBJ1-2
clone size: -
D gene: -
CDR3 DNA: TGTGCCAGCAGTTACAATAGGAGGGACTACACCTTC
CDR3 protein: CASSYNRRDYTF

V gene: TRBV15
J gene: TRBJ1-4
clone size: -
D gene: TRBD1
CDR3 DNA: TGTGCCACCATCAGGGGGCCTAATGAAAAACTGTTTTTT
CDR3 protein: CATIRGPNEKLFF

V gene: TRBV27
J gene: TRBJ2-7
clone size: -
D gene: TRBD2
CDR3 DNA: TGTGCCAGCTCCCTTAGCGGGGGTCCCTACGAGCAGTACTTC
CDR3 protein: CASSLSGGPYEQYF

V gene: TRBV3-1/TRBV3-2
J gene: TRBJ1-2
clone size: -
D gene: -
CDR3 DNA: TGTGCCAGCAGCCAGGGGGCAGCTGGCTACACCTTC
CDR3 protein: CASSQGAAGYTF

V gene: TRBV9
J gene: TRBJ2-3
clone size: -
D gene: -
CDR3 DNA: TGTGCCAGCAGCGTATCGGGGAGTCCCACAGATACGCAGTATTTT
CDR3 protein: CASSVSGSPTDTQYF

V gene: TRBV19
J gene: TRBJ1-4
clone size: -
D gene: -
CDR3 DNA: TGTGCCAGTAGTATAGGCGGGGCAACTAATGAAAAACTGTTTTTT
CDR3 protein: CASSIGGATNEKLFF